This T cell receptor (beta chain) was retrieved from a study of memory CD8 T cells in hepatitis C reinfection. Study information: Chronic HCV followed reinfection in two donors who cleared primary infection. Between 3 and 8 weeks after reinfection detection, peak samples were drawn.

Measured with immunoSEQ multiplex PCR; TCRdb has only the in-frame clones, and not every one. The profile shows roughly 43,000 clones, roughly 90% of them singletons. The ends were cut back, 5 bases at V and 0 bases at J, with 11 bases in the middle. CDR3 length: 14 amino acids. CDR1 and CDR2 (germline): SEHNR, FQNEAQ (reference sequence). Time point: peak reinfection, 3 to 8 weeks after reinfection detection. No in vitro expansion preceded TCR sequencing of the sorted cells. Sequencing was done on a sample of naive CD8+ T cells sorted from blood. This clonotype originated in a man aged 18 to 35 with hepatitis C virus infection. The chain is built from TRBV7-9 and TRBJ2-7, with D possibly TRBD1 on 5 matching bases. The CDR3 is CASSTNRLSYEQYV. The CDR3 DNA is TGTGCCAGCAGCACAAACAGGCTCTCCTACGAGCAGTACGTC.